The rows below give T cell receptor beta chains drawn from one sample of a study of shared clonotypes between healthy human individuals. The assay was immunoSEQ multiplex PCR, and TCRdb's table has in-frame clones only and misses some. Here the sample spans 550,000 to 700,000 clones, approximately 73% being singletons. The sample consisted of memory CD4+ T cells sorted from blood. Receptors originate from a woman younger than 45 in good health. The CDR3 runs from the conserved cysteine through the conserved F or W. A D gene is named only where the DNA matches it firmly. Size values are once, few and many counts, or a class for expanded clones, and some rows have none.

V: TRBV7-9
D: TRBD1
J: TRBJ2-7
size: .
CDR3: CASSRGTGGSYEQYF
DNA: TGTGCCAGCAGCCGCGGGACAGGGGGTTCCTACGAGCAGTACTTC

V: TRBV6-1
D: .
J: TRBJ1-3
size: .
CDR3: CASSEEGLTGNTIYF
DNA: TGTGCCAGCAGTGAAGAGGGTCTCACTGGAAACACCATATATTTT

V: TRBV7-9
D: TRBD2
J: TRBJ2-7
size: .
CDR3: CASSPPGLGVVEQYF
DNA: TGTGCCAGCAGCCCACCGGGACTAGGCGTAGTTGAGCAGTACTTC

V: TRBV5-1
D: .
J: TRBJ1-2
size: .
CDR3: CASSYGHEGVLGYTF
DNA: TGCGCCAGCAGCTACGGACACGAGGGGGTTCTTGGCTACACCTTC

V: TRBV2
D: .
J: TRBJ1-1
size: once
CDR3: CASSEDWGKGAFF
DNA: TGTGCCAGCAGTGAAGATTGGGGTAAAGGAGCTTTCTTT

V: TRBV6-6
D: .
J: TRBJ1-4
size: .
CDR3: CASSYSAEDEKLFF
DNA: TGTGCCAGCAGTTACTCGGCAGAAGATGAAAAACTGTTTTTT

V: TRBV30
D: .
J: TRBJ1-2
size: .
CDR3: CAWSVRVWHSNYGYTF
DNA: TGTGCCTGGAGTGTACGCGTCTGGCATTCTAACTATGGCTACACCTTC

V: TRBV19
D: TRBD1
J: TRBJ1-5
size: once
CDR3: CASSTASGTGGANQPQHF
DNA: TGTGCCAGTAGTACAGCCTCCGGGACAGGGGGCGCGAATCAGCCCCAGCATTTT

V: TRBV11-1
D: .
J: TRBJ2-1
size: .
CDR3: CASSSGQGYNEQFF
DNA: TGTGCCAGCAGCTCCGGCCAGGGCTACAATGAGCAGTTCTTC

V: TRBV29-1
D: .
J: TRBJ1-1
size: few
CDR3: CSVGREGNTEAFF
DNA: TGCAGCGTGGGGCGAGAGGGGAACACTGAAGCTTTCTTT

V: TRBV6-1
D: .
J: TRBJ1-5
size: few
CDR3: CASSELRNQPQHF
DNA: TGTGCCAGCAGTGAGTTGAGGAATCAGCCCCAGCATTTT

V: TRBV27
D: .
J: TRBJ2-7
size: .
CDR3: CASSPGYYGYNEQYF
DNA: TGTGCCAGCAGTCCTGGTTATTATGGTTATAACGAGCAGTACTTC

V: TRBV6-1
D: .
J: TRBJ2-7
size: .
CDR3: CASRETAFTYEQYF
DNA: TGTGCCAGCAGGGAGACAGCGTTCACCTACGAGCAGTACTTC

V: TRBV7-2
D: TRBD1
J: TRBJ2-7
size: .
CDR3: CASSSPRRTGIPPYEQYF
DNA: TGTGCCAGCAGCTCCCCGCGTCGGACAGGGATCCCCCCCTACGAGCAGTACTTC

V: TRBV10-3
D: .
J: TRBJ2-1
size: .
CDR3: CAISFDRGEQFF
DNA: TGTGCCATCAGCTTTGACCGGGGGGAGCAGTTCTTC

V: TRBV6-5
D: .
J: TRBJ2-1
size: .
CDR3: CASSYVMGQPHNEQFF
DNA: TGTGCCAGCAGTTACGTTATGGGGCAGCCCCACAATGAGCAGTTCTTC

V: TRBV5-1
D: TRBD2
J: TRBJ2-1
size: few
CDR3: CASSPLSSGRAGEQFF
DNA: TGCGCCAGCAGCCCATTGTCTAGCGGGAGGGCCGGTGAGCAGTTCTTC

V: TRBV15
D: TRBD2
J: TRBJ2-7
size: .
CDR3: CATSSGGTSSFYEQYF
DNA: TGTGCCACCAGCAGCGGGGGGACTAGCTCTTTCTACGAGCAGTACTTC

V: TRBV10-1
D: .
J: TRBJ1-2
size: few
CDR3: CASSTFGPESNNYGYTF
DNA: TGCGCCAGCAGCACATTCGGACCGGAGAGTAATAACTATGGCTACACCTTC

V: TRBV10-2
D: TRBD2
J: TRBJ2-2
size: .
CDR3: CASSVLAGSTGELFF
DNA: TGCGCCAGCAGTGTGCTAGCGGGATCCACCGGGGAGCTGTTTTTT

V: TRBV19
D: .
J: TRBJ2-6
size: .
CDR3: CASRPSLGALHSGANVLTF
DNA: TGTGCCAGTAGACCCAGTTTGGGGGCGTTACACTCTGGGGCCAACGTCCTGACTTTC

V: TRBV18
D: TRBD2
J: TRBJ2-1
size: few
CDR3: CASSLTSGGSYNEQFF
DNA: TGTGCCAGCTCACTTACTAGCGGGGGTTCCTACAATGAGCAGTTCTTC